The clone carrying this T cell receptor (beta chain) has only one observation. In the original processing: Counts of nucleated cells, estimated from reference gene primer amplification, were obtained. TCRdb's table, derived via immunoSEQ multiplex PCR, lists solely in-frame clones and lacks some. D and trimming come from the DNA, and the V and J calls and clone size come from that table. The table includes about half a million clones, 80% to 90% detected once. This sample is drawn from a study of blood T cell repertoires in COVID-19. At the level of the study: Acute and convalescent COVID-19 specimens originated in the United States, Italy and Spain. PBMCs, B-cell-depleted T cells, or T cells were the source of the cDNA or gDNA that made up the material.

Per the germline V gene, CDR1 is SGHNT and CDR2 is YENEEA. The V gene lost 3 bases and the J gene lost 1 base, with 6 bases spanning the gap. CDR3 length: 13 amino acids. Input material: peripheral blood. The V call is TRBV11-3, the J call TRBJ1-1; no definite D call. This TCR was recovered from a human donor in a cohort sampled during active COVID-19. The CDR3 bases are TGTGCCAGCAGCTTTTGGCAGAACACTGAAGCTTTCTTT. Residues: CASSFWQNTEAFF.